These T cell receptor beta chains were read from a single sample in a study of blood T cell repertoires in COVID-19. The data were produced by immunoSEQ multiplex PCR, yet TCRdb's version contains in-frame clones alone and is incomplete. The sample carries 200,000 to 250,000 clones, more than 85% recorded once. Source material: peripheral blood. These TCRs come from a woman in her 70s with active or convalescent COVID-19. The CDR3 runs from the conserved cysteine through the conserved F or W. Each record gives: clone size, J gene, D gene, CDR3 length, V gene, CDR3 DNA, CDR3 protein. The D gene is left open where the match is weak. Clone size is shown for a subset of rows, as once, few, many or a class of expanded clone.

size: -; J: TRBJ2-2; D: TRBD1; length: 16; V: TRBV15; DNA: TGTGCCACCAGCAGAGAAGTGGGACAGTACACCGGGGAGCTGTTTTTT; CDR3: CATSREVGQYTGELFF
size: -; J: TRBJ2-3; D: -; length: 14; V: TRBV19; DNA: TGTGCCAGTAGTGCCAACCAAGCATCTGATACGCAGTATTTT; CDR3: CASSANQASDTQYF
size: once; J: TRBJ1-4; D: TRBD1; length: 15; V: TRBV18; DNA: TGTGCCAGCTCACCACCGGGACAGGGTGGCGAAAAACTGTTTTTT; CDR3: CASSPPGQGGEKLFF
size: -; J: TRBJ2-7; D: TRBD1; length: 15; V: TRBV7-8; DNA: TGTGCCAGCAGCCACCGGGACAGGGGGGCAGGCGAGCAGTACTTC; CDR3: CASSHRDRGAGEQYF
size: few; J: TRBJ1-1; D: -; length: 15; V: TRBV13; DNA: TGTGCCAGCAGCTTAGTAGGAGAAATGAACACTGAAGCTTTCTTT; CDR3: CASSLVGEMNTEAFF
size: -; J: TRBJ2-7; D: -; length: 12; V: TRBV10-3; DNA: TGTGCCATCAGTGAACAGGGTTCCGAGCAGTACTTC; CDR3: CAISEQGSEQYF
size: few; J: TRBJ1-6; D: -; length: 15; V: TRBV7-2; DNA: TGTGCCAGCAGCTTATATCAACAGCTTGATTCACCCCTCCACTTT; CDR3: CASSLYQQLDSPLHF
size: once; J: TRBJ1-6; D: -; length: 14; V: TRBV7-2; DNA: TGTGCCAGCAGCGGGACGGCCGGGGGGTCACCCCTCCACTTT; CDR3: CASSGTAGGSPLHF
size: -; J: TRBJ1-4; D: TRBD1; length: 15; V: TRBV5-1; DNA: TGCGCCAGCAGCTTGGAAGTGACAGGGACTGAAAAACTGTTTTTT; CDR3: CASSLEVTGTEKLFF
size: -; J: TRBJ2-7; D: -; length: 17; V: TRBV4-1; DNA: TGCGCCAGCAGCCAGATCCCCTTCTCCTCCCAAGCGTCCGAGCAGTACTTC; CDR3: CASSQIPFSSQASEQYF
size: -; J: TRBJ2-1; D: -; length: 14; V: TRBV6-4; DNA: TGTGCCAGCAGTGCCCGGGGCTCCTACAATGAGCAGTTCTTC; CDR3: CASSARGSYNEQFF